The 8 T cell receptor beta chains below all came from one sample that was sequenced in a study of T cell responses to AZD1222 COVID-19 vaccine. Profiling relied on immunoSEQ multiplex PCR, and the TCRdb table lists in-frame clones only, not all of them. The sample has 90,000 to 120,000 clones, around nine tenths seen once. This specimen consisted of peripheral blood, obtained 28 days after the second AZD1222 dose. These receptors were obtained from an adult who received the AZD1222 COVID-19 vaccine.

CDR3 in DNA: TGTGCCAGTAGAACTCAGGGACGGTCGAACACCGGGGAGCTGTTTTTT. It encodes CASRTQGRSNTGELFF. The chain joins TRBV19 to TRBJ2-2; D is perhaps TRBD1 or TRBD2 (5 bases each). Germline CDR1 is LNHDA and CDR2 is SQIVND (reference sequence). This CDR3 comprises 16 residues. V was cut by 6 bases and J by 0 bases, with 14 bases left in between.

The CDR3 DNA reads as TGCGCCAGCAGCTCTGGCATCAGCGGGAGATTGTACAATGAGCAGTTCTTC. Its translation: CASSSGISGRLYNEQFF. The rearrangement joins TRBV5-1 to TRBJ2-1; 8 bases line up with TRBD2. The CDR3 extends over 17 amino acids. CDR1 and CDR2 (germline): SGHRS, YFSETQ. The V and J ends lost 3 bases and 4 bases, in that order; junction bases with no gene match: 12.

This chain connects TRBV3-1 (or the pseudogene TRBV3-2) to TRBJ2-7; D is perhaps TRBD2 (6 bases). This CDR3 region has 14 residues. The germline V gene encodes CDR1 LGHDT and CDR2 YNNKEL (reference sequence). The V gene lost 2 bases and the J gene lost 3 bases, with 11 bases spanning the gap. CDR3 bases: TGTGCCAGCAGCCAAAGGCGGGGCCACTACGAGCAGTACTTC. Its protein product is CASSQRRGHYEQYF.

This chain connects TRBV6-6 to TRBJ1-2, with D unclear. The CDR3 has 14 residues. CDR1 is MNHNY, CDR2 SVGAGI, per germline (reference sequence). Trimming stripped 2 bases from V and 4 bases from J, with 11 bases between. In DNA form, the CDR3 reads TGTGCCAGCAGTTACCGCGGAGATAGCTATGGCTACACCTTC. Protein product: CASSYRGDSYGYTF.

In its sample, this clone was seen once. The chain uses TRBV10-3 and TRBJ1-6, with 10 bases matching TRBD1. The V gene's germline CDR1 is ENHRY and CDR2 SYGVKD. The CDR3 is made up of 14 amino acids. Trimming cost V 4 bases and J 8 bases; bases outside gene matches: 2. CDR3 DNA: TGTGCCATCAGTGGAGGGACAGGGGATTCACCCCTCCACTTT. This sequence encodes CAISGGTGDSPLHF.

In DNA form, the CDR3 reads TGTGCCAGCAGCGTAGCTACGAAGGGAGAAGCTAACTATGGCTACACCTTC. It translates to CASSVATKGEANYGYTF. This chain connects TRBV9 to TRBJ1-2; no reliable D call. The CDR3 runs to 17 residues. CDR1 is SGDLS, CDR2 YYNGEE, per germline. The germline V and J ends were trimmed by 0 bases and 0 bases, with 15 bases remaining between them. Full variable domain (missing parts from reference TRBV9 and TRBJ1-2): DSGVTQTPKHLITATGQRVTLRCSPRSGDLSVYWYQQSLDQGLQFLIQYYNGEERAKGNILERFSAQQFPDLHSELNLSSLELGDSALYFCASSVATKGEANYGYTFGSGTRLTVV.

V gene TRBV4-3 combines with J gene TRBJ1-4; 10 bases match TRBD1. The trim removed 4 bases at V and 7 bases at J, leaving 9 bases unmatched. Per germline, CDR1 LGHNA and CDR2 YSLEER. The CDR3 spans 16 residues. CDR3 sequence reads: CASSRVMDRGGEKLFF. The CDR3 DNA reads as TGCGCCAGCAGCCGAGTGATGGACAGGGGGGGTGAAAAACTGTTTTTT.

The chain links TRBV7-6 to TRBJ1-6; 12 nucleotides agree with TRBD1. Germline V gene data show CDR1 as SGHVS and CDR2 as FNYEAQ. The CDR3 length is 17 residues. Trimming at V came to 0 bases and at J to 8 bases, leaving 5 bases not matched to a gene. The DNA for the CDR3 is TGTGCCAGCAGCTTAGCGGGGGGACAGGGGGCTGATTCACCCCTCCACTTT. Its protein product is CASSLAGGQGADSPLHF.